Sequencing of this T cell receptor (beta chain) was carried out in a study of OX40 agonist ivuxolimab in advanced cancers. Study background: Antecedent anti-PD-1, anti-PD-L1 or anti-CTLA-4 therapy was permissible, with roughly 36% having received some. Regarding the study as a whole: The authors also found low normalized T-cell clonal expansion in some nonresponders. Dosing at 0.1 to 3.0 mg/kg was accompanied by clonal expansion of CD4+ and CD8+ blood T cells by week 6.

Assay: immunoSEQ multiplex PCR; the TCRdb copy retains only in-frame clones and omits some. The sample carries tens of thousands of clones, approximately 90% recorded once. As for this clone: Antigen unknown.

The CDR3 sequence is 16 residues long. In germline, CDR1 is SGHNT, CDR2 YYREEE (reference sequence). J gave up 5 bases and V 4 bases, and 5 bases lay outside the gene matches. This receptor was taken from an adult with an advanced solid tumor such as melanoma, head and neck, liver or kidney cancer. Here the sequenced sample was CD4+ or CD8+ T cells sorted from blood, taken in a trial of the OX40 agonist ivuxolimab. The chain couples TRBV5-4 to TRBJ2-2; 13 nucleotides match TRBD2. For the CDR3, the DNA is TGTGCCAGCAGCACCCGACTAGCGGGAGGAACCGGGGAGCTGTTTTTT. Protein sequence: CASSTRLAGGTGELFF.